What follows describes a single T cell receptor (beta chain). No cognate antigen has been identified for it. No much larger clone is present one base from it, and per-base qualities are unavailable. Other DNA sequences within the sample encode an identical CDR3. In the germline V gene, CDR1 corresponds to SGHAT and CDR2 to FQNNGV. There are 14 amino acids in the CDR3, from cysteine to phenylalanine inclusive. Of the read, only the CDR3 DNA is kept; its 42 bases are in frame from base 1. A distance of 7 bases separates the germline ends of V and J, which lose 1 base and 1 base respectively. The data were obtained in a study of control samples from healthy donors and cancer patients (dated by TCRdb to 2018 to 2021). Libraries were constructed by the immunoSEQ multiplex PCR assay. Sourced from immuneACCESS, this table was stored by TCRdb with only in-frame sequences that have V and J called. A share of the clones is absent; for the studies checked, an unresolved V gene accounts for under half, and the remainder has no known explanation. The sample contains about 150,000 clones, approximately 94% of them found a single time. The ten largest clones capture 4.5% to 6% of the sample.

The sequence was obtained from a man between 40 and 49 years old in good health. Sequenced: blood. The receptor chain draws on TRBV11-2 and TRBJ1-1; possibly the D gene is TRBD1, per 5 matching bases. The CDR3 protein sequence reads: CASSLGRGNTEAFF. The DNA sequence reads TGTGCCAGCAGCTTAGGGAGGGGGAACACTGAAGCTTTCTTT.